A single count supports the clone carrying this TCR beta chain. The data were taken from a study of blood T cell repertoires in COVID-19. Study as a whole: The United States, Italy and Spain provided the acute and convalescent COVID-19 samples.

Original processing methods: From reference gene primer amplification, estimates of nucleated cell counts were derived. This table comes from immunoSEQ multiplex PCR, and its TCRdb copy is limited to in-frame clones, with some not included. The DNA was the basis for D and trimming; V, J and clone size are from that table. The sample yields over 85,000 clones, about 78% seen once. The TCR was taken from a man aged 55 to 69 with active or convalescent COVID-19. The material sequenced was peripheral blood.

In DNA, the CDR3 is TGCGCCAGCAGCCAAGGACTAGCGGGAGTTTCCAATGAGCAGTTCTTC. Amino acids: CASSQGLAGVSNEQFF. The rearrangement joins TRBV4-3 to TRBJ2-1, with TRBD2 matching 12 bases. CDR3 size: 16 residues. The germline gives CDR1 LGHNA, CDR2 YSLEER. Germline trimming cut 1 base from V and 6 bases from J; bases unmatched to any gene: 4.